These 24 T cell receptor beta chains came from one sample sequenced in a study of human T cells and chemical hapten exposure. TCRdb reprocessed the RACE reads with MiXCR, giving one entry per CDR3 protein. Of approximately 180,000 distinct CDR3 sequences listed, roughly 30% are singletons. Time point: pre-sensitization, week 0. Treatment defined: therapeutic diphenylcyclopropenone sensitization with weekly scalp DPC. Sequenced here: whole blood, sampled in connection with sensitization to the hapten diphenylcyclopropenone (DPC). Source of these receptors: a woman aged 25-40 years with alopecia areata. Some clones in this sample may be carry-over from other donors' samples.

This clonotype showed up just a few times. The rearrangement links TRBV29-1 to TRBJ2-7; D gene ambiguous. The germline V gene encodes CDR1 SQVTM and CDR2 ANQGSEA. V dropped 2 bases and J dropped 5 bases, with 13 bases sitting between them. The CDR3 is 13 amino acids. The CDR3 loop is CSVELKGFDEQYF. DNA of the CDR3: TGCAGCGTTGAATTGAAGGGTTTTGACGAGCAGTACTTC.

CDR3 sequence: CSSQGLSTEAFF. Here the CDR3 DNA reads TGCAGCTCCCAGGGGCTGAGCACTGAAGCTTTCTTT. The V and J genes are TRBV29-1 and TRBJ1-1; D is possibly TRBD1 (6 bases). Germline V CDR1 and CDR2: SQVTM, ANQGSEA. This CDR3 region has 12 residues. Trimming removed 8 bases at V and 4 bases at J, with 14 bases between.

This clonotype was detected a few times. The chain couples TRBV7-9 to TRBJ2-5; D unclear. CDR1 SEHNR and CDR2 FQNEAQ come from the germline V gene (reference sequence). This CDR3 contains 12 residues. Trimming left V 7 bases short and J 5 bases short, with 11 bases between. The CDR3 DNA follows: TGTGCCAGCACCCGTGAGGCGGAGACCCAGTACTTC. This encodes CASTREAETQYF.

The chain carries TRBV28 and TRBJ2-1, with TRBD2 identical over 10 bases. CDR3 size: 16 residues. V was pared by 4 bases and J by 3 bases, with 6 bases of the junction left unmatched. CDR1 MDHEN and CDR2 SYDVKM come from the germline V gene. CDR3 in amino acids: CASSSSASGSYNEQFF. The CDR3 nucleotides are TGTGCCAGCAGTTCCTCTGCTAGCGGGAGCTACAATGAGCAGTTCTTC.

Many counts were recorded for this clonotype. The CDR3 DNA reads TGTGCCAGCAGCTTAGGACCGGGGGTCTACGAGCAGTACTTC. This codes for CASSLGPGVYEQYF. This chain connects TRBV7-6 to TRBJ2-7; D possibly corresponds to TRBD2 (6 bases). This CDR3 has 14 residues. CDR1 and CDR2 (germline): SGHVS, FNYEAQ. Trimming left V 1 base short and J 3 bases short, with 10 bases between. Full variable domain (outside the CDR3, taken from reference TRBV7-6 and TRBJ2-7): GAGVSQSPRYKVTKRGQDVALRCDPISGHVSLYWYRQALGQGPEFLTYFNYEAQQDKSGLPNDRFSAERPEGSISTLTIQRTEQRDSAMYRCASSLGPGVYEQYFGPGTRLTVT.

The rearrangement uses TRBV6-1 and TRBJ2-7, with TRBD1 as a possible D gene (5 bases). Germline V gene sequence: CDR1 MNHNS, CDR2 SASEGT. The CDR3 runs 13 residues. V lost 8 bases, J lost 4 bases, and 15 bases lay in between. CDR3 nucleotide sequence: TGTGCCAGCCATTTGGGGCGAAGTTACGAGCAGTACTTC. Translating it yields CASHLGRSYEQYF.

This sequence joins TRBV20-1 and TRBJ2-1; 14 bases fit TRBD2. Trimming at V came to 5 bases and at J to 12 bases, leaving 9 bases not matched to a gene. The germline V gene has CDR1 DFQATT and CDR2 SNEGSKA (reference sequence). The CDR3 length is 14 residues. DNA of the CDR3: TGCAGTGCTCAACGACTAGCGGGGGGGCTCGGGCAGTTCTTC. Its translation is CSAQRLAGGLGQFF.

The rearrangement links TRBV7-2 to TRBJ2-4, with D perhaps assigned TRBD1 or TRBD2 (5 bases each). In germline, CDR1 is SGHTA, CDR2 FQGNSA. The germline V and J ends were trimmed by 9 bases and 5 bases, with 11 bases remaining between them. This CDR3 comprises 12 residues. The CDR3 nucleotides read TGTGCCAGTTCGGGGCCAGAAAACATTCAGTACTTC. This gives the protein CASSGPENIQYF.

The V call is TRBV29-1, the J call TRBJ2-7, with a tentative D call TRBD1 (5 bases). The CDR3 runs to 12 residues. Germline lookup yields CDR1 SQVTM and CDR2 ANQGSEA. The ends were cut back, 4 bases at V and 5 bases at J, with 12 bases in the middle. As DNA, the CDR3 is TGCAGCGTTGGCCCAGGGTTTGACGAGCAGTACTTC. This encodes CSVGPGFDEQYF.

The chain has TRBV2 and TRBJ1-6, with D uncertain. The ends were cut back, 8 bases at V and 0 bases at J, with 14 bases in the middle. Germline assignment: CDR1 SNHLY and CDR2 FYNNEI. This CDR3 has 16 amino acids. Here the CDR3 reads CASYRASSSYNSPLHF. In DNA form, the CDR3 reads TGTGCCAGCTACCGGGCATCGAGCTCCTATAATTCACCCCTCCACTTT. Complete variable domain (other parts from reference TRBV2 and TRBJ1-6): EPEVTQTPSHQVTQMGQEVILRCVPISNHLYFYWYRQILGQKVEFLVSFYNNEISEKSEIFDDQFSVERPDGSNFTLKIRSTKLEDSAMYFCASYRASSSYNSPLHFGNGTRLTVT.

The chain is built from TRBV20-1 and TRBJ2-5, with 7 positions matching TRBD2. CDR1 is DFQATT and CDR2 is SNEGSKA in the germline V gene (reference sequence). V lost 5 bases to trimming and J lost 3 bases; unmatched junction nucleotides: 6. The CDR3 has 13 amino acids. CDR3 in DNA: TGCAGTGCTGGCCGACTAGCCGAAGAGACCCAGTACTTC. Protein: CSAGRLAEETQYF.

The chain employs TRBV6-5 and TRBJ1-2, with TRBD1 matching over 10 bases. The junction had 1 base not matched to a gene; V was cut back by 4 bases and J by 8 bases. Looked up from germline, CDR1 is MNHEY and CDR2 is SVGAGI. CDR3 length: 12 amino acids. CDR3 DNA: TGTGCCAGCAGTTGGACAGGGGGGGGCTACACCTTC. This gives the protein CASSWTGGGYTF.

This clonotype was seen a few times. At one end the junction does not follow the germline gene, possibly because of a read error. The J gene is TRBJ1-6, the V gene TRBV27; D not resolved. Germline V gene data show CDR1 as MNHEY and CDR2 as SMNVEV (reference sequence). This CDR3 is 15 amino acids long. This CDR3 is CASSLIPERSSPLHF. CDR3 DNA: TGTGCCAGCAGTTTAATCCCCGAAAGGTCCTCACCCCTCCATTTT.

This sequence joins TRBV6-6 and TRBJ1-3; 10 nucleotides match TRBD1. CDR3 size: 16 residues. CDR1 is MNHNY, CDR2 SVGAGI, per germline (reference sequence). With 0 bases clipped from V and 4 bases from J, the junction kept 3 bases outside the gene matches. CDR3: CASSYSRDRGGNTIYF. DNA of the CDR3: TGTGCCAGCAGTTACTCCCGGGACAGGGGCGGAAACACCATATATTTT.

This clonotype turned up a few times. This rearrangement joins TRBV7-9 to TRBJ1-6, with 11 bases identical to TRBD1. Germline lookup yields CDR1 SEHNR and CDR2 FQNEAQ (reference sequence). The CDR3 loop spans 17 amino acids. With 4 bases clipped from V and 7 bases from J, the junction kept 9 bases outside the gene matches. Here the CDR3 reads CASSSRGQGASNSPLHF. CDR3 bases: TGTGCCAGCAGCTCTCGTGGACAGGGGGCGTCGAATTCACCCCTCCACTTT.

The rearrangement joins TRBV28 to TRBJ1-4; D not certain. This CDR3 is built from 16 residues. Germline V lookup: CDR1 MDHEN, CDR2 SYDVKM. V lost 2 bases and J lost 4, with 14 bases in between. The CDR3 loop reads CASSLAAATFNEKLFF. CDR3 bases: TGTGCCAGCAGTTTAGCGGCAGCGACGTTTAATGAAAAACTGTTTTTT.

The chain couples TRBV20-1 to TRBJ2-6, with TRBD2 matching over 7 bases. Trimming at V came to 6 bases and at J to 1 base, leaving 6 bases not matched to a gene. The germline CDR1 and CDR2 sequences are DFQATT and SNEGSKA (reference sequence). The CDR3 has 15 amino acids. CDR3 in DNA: TGCAGTGCACGGGGAGGGACTTCTGGGGCCAACGTCCTGACTTTC. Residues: CSARGGTSGANVLTF.

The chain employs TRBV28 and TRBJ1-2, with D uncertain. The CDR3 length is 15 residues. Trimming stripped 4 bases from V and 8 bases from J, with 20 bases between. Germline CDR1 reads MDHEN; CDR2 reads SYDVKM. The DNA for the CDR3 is TGTGCCAGCAGTTATCGGGCCAGTCAAATGGGAGGCTACACCTTC. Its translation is CASSYRASQMGGYTF.

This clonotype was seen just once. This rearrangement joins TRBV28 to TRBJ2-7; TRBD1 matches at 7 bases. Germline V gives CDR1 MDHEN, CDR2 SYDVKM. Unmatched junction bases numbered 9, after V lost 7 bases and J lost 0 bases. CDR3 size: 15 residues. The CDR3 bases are TGTGCCAGCACCCTCTACGGGACAGACTCCTACGAGCAGTACTTC. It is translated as CASTLYGTDSYEQYF.

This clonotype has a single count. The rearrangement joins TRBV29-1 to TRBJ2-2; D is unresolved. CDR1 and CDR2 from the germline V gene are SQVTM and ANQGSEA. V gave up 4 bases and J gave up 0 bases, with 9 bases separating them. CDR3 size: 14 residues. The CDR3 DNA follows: TGCAGCGTTGGAGGTGACTCGAACACCGGGGAGCTGTTTTTT. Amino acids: CSVGGDSNTGELFF.

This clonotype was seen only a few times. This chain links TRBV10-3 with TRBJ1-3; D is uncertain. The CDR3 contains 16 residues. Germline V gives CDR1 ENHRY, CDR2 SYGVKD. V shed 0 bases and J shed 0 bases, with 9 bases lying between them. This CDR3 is CAISESPVNSGNTIYF. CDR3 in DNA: TGTGCCATCAGTGAGTCTCCCGTAAACTCTGGAAACACCATATATTTT.

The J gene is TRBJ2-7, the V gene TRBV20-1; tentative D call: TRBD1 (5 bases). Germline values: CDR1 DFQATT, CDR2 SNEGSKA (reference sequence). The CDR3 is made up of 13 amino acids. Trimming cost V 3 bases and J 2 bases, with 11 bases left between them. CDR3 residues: CSASQGLAYEQYF. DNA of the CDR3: TGCAGTGCTAGCCAGGGCCTAGCCTACGAGCAGTACTTC.

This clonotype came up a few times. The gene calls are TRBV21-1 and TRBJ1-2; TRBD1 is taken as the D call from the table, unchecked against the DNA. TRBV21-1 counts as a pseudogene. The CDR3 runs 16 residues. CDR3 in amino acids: CASSKECPGQSYGYTF. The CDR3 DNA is TGTGCCAGCAGCAAAGAATGTCCAGGGCAATCGTATGGCTACACCTTC.

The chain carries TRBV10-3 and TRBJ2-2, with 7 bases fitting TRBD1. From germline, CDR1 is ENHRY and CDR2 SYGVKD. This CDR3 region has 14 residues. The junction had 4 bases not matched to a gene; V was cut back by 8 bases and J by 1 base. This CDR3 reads CAISRTGNTGELFF. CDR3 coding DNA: TGTGCCATCTCGCGGACAGGGAACACCGGGGAGCTGTTTTTT.